These 21 T cell receptor beta chains were sequenced from one sample in a study of Ad26.COV2.S vaccination and SARS-CoV-2 variants. Stated treatment: 15 to 20 received Ad26.COV2.S at low or high dose, single or two shots; roughly 5 received placebo; per-sample allocation not given. The samples were gathered on day 63 after the first injection of vaccine or placebo. This table comes from immunoSEQ multiplex PCR, and its TCRdb copy is limited to in-frame clones, with some not included. The sample lists 350,000 to 500,000 clones, roughly 89% occurring once. The sequences come from peripheral blood, collected in a trial of Ad26.COV2.S vaccine versus placebo. Source of these receptors: a person between 18 and 65 years old who received the Ad26.COV2.S COVID-19 vaccine or a placebo.

This chain joins TRBV27 and TRBJ2-3; the match to TRBD2 covers 13 bases. Germline CDR1 is MNHEY and CDR2 is SMNVEV (reference sequence). The CDR3 sequence is 13 residues long. The V and J ends lost 2 bases and 12 bases, in that order; junction bases with no gene match: 2. CDR3 amino acids: CASSLGTSGNQYF. The CDR3 region has the DNA TGTGCCAGCAGTTTAGGGACTAGCGGGAATCAGTATTTT.

This chain connects TRBV27 to TRBJ2-3; TRBD2 agrees at 8 bases. The CDR3 is 16 amino acids. V gave up 5 bases and J gave up 5 bases; unmatched junction bases: 12. Germline V gives CDR1 MNHEY, CDR2 SMNVEV (reference sequence). CDR3 in DNA: TGTGCCAGCAGTCCAGCGGGACTAGGTTCTGGAGATACGCAGTATTTT. It encodes CASSPAGLGSGDTQYF.

This clone has just one count. This chain uses TRBV19 with TRBJ1-1, with D hard to call. This CDR3 has 13 amino acids. The V gene's germline CDR1 is LNHDA and CDR2 SQIVND (reference sequence). V was cut by 5 bases and J by 0 bases, with 7 bases left in between. The CDR3 coding sequence is TGTGCCAGTAGTGTGGAGTTGAACACTGAAGCTTTCTTT. It yields the protein CASSVELNTEAFF.

The V and J genes are TRBV9 and TRBJ2-5, with 8 bases that match TRBD2. The CDR3 runs 15 residues. Germline V gene data show CDR1 as SGDLS and CDR2 as YYNGEE. V was clipped by 4 bases and J by 4 bases; unmatched bases: 9. CDR3 coding DNA: TGTGCCAGCAGCCCTCGGGGGGGCCTAGGAGAGACCCAGTACTTC. Translated: CASSPRGGLGETQYF. The variable domain in full, with the rest retrieved from reference TRBV9 and TRBJ2-5, is DSGVTQTPKHLITATGQRVTLRCSPRSGDLSVYWYQQSLDQGLQFLIQYYNGEERAKGNILERFSAQQFPDLHSELNLSSLELGDSALYFCASSPRGGLGETQYFGPGTRLLVL.

The genes are TRBV5-1 and TRBJ2-7, with D tentatively TRBD2 (6 bases). The germline V gene encodes CDR1 SGHRS and CDR2 YFSETQ. Trimming left V 0 bases short and J 2 bases short, with 15 bases between. The CDR3 is 16 residues long. CDR3 sequence: CASSLVGNRRAYEQYF. CDR3 bases: TGCGCCAGCAGCTTGGTTGGTAACAGGAGGGCCTACGAGCAGTACTTC.

This chain links TRBV5-1 with TRBJ1-3; no definite D call. V lost 1 base to trimming and J lost 0 bases, with 11 bases between them. Germline V gene sequence: CDR1 SGHRS, CDR2 YFSETQ. This CDR3 is 16 amino acids long. The CDR3 region has the DNA TGCGCCAGCAGCTTGACGCCGGAACTCTCTGGAAACACCATATATTTT. This sequence encodes CASSLTPELSGNTIYF.

CDR3 bases: TGCGCCAGCAGCTTGGGACAGGCACCGGATGAAAAACTGTTTTTT. It specifies CASSLGQAPDEKLFF. This chain connects TRBV5-1 to TRBJ1-4; tentatively, D is TRBD1 (6 bases). This CDR3 has 15 amino acids. V gave up 0 bases and J gave up 6 bases, with 12 bases separating them. Germline lookup yields CDR1 SGHRS and CDR2 YFSETQ.

This clone occurred once. The rearrangement uses TRBV6-1 and TRBJ2-1; the D is unclear. This CDR3 is 13 amino acids long. CDR1 MNHNS and CDR2 SASEGT come from the germline V gene. Trimming removed 2 bases at V and 8 bases at J, with 10 bases between. The chain's CDR3 is CASSERIGDEQFF. CDR3 DNA: TGTGCCAGCAGTGAAAGGATTGGCGATGAGCAGTTCTTC.

This clone was observed a single time. V usage is TRBV29-1 and J usage is TRBJ2-2; tentatively, D is TRBD2 (6 bases). Germline loops: CDR1 SQVTM, CDR2 ANQGSEA. V lost 5 bases, J lost 9 bases, and 13 bases lay in between. The CDR3 runs 12 residues. The CDR3 region has the DNA TGCAGCGTTTTGGGACTGGGCCGGGAGCTGTTTTTT. The encoded protein is CSVLGLGRELFF.

This chain joins TRBV7-8 and TRBJ2-1, with a tentative D call TRBD2 (6 bases). Deletions cut 2 bases from V and 8 bases from J, with 16 bases between. CDR3 length: 15 residues. CDR1 SGHVS and CDR2 FQNEAQ come from the germline V gene. The CDR3 is CASSLRGSLWDEQFF. In nucleotides, the CDR3 is TGTGCCAGCAGCTTACGGGGGAGCCTCTGGGATGAGCAGTTCTTC.

The chain uses TRBV15 and TRBJ2-3, with 7 bases that match TRBD1. Germline V gene data show CDR1 as LNHNV and CDR2 as YYDKDF (reference sequence). The CDR3 has 14 residues. Trimming at V came to 5 bases and at J to 2 bases, leaving 4 bases not matched to a gene. The CDR3 DNA sequence: TGTGCCACCAGCCGGGACAGCTTCACAGATACGCAGTATTTT. It codes for CATSRDSFTDTQYF.

CDR3 in amino acids: CASSFPTPGTSYEQYF. Written as DNA, the CDR3 is TGTGCCAGCAGTTTTCCTACCCCCGGGACATCCTACGAGCAGTACTTC. V usage is TRBV28 and J usage is TRBJ2-7; possible D gene TRBD1, 6 bases. V was cut by 3 bases and J by 1 base, with 16 bases left in between. The CDR3 loop spans 16 amino acids. In germline, CDR1 is MDHEN, CDR2 SYDVKM.

The CDR3 DNA reads as TGCAGTGCTTGTGACAGGGCGAACACTGAAGCTTTCTTT. Amino acids: CSACDRANTEAFF. The chain recombines TRBV20-1 with TRBJ1-1; 7 bases are shared with TRBD1. CDR3 length: 13 amino acids. V lost 5 bases to trimming and J lost 1 base; unmatched junction nucleotides: 4. The V gene's germline CDR1 is DFQATT and CDR2 SNEGSKA (reference sequence).

The chain carries TRBV9 and TRBJ1-1; possible D gene TRBD1, 6 bases. The ends were cut back, 0 bases at V and 4 bases at J, with 16 bases in the middle. The CDR3 runs to 16 residues. From germline, CDR1 is SGDLS and CDR2 YYNGEE. The CDR3 DNA reads TGTGCCAGCAGCGTAGCTCCACAGGGAAAGGGCACTGAAGCTTTCTTT. Its protein is CASSVAPQGKGTEAFF.

The rearrangement links TRBV3-1 (or the pseudogene TRBV3-2) to TRBJ1-2, with 7 bases aligning to TRBD1. V was pared by 1 base and J by 11 bases, with 10 bases of the junction left unmatched. The germline gives CDR1 LGHDT, CDR2 YNNKEL (reference sequence). The CDR3 is 14 amino acids. The CDR3 here is CASSQVGGQFHYTF. DNA of the CDR3: TGTGCCAGCAGCCAAGTAGGGGGACAGTTTCATTACACCTTC.

V and J are TRBV5-1 and TRBJ2-1, with D perhaps TRBD1 or TRBD2 (5 bases each). The ends were cut back, 6 bases at V and 0 bases at J, with 19 bases in the middle. The length of the CDR3 is 17 residues. The germline gives CDR1 SGHRS, CDR2 YFSETQ. In DNA form, the CDR3 reads TGCGCCAGCACTAGGGACCCCACTATTTTCTCCTACAATGAGCAGTTCTTC. Amino acid sequence: CASTRDPTIFSYNEQFF.

This rearrangement joins TRBV5-8 to TRBJ1-5; no clear D. The CDR3 has 15 residues. Deletions cut 0 bases from V and 3 bases from J, with 10 bases between. The germline CDR1 and CDR2 sequences are SGHTS and YDEGEE. The CDR3 DNA follows: TGTGCCAGCAGCTTGGTAGGCAGCCTCAATCAGCCCCAGCATTTT. Amino acids: CASSLVGSLNQPQHF.

CDR3 in DNA: TGTGCCAGCAGCCGAACCGGGACAGGGGACGTGGTGCAGTACGTC. Translated: CASSRTGTGDVVQYV. The V call is TRBV6-5, the J call TRBJ2-7; 10 bases fit TRBD1. V gave up 6 bases and J gave up 9 bases; unmatched junction bases: 14. Germline V lookup: CDR1 MNHEY, CDR2 SVGAGI. The CDR3 runs to 15 residues.

The chain links TRBV6-1 to TRBJ2-1; 12 bases line up with TRBD2. Trimming took 4 bases from V and 6 from J; bases not matched to a gene: 7. Germline assignment: CDR1 MNHNS and CDR2 SASEGT. The CDR3 runs to 16 residues. The chain's CDR3 is CASSGYGLAGTNEQFF. Here the CDR3 DNA reads TGTGCCAGCAGTGGATATGGACTAGCGGGGACCAATGAGCAGTTCTTC.

The CDR3 loop is CASSSASTDTQYF. The CDR3 DNA reads TGTGCCAGCAGTTCGGCTAGCACAGATACGCAGTATTTT. This chain links TRBV28 with TRBJ2-3; D remains ambiguous. Germline CDR1 reads MDHEN; CDR2 reads SYDVKM. The CDR3 is made up of 13 amino acids. V was shortened by 4 bases and J by 0 bases, with 5 bases between the two germline ends.

The V and J genes are TRBV16 and TRBJ1-1; TRBD1 matches 9 bases. Germline V lookup: CDR1 KGHSY, CDR2 FQNENV. The CDR3 runs to 16 residues. The V segment lost 2 bases and the J segment 3 bases; nucleotides outside the gene matches: 7. CDR3 nucleotides: TGTGCCAGCAGCCAAGTCTTGGGACAGGGATACACTGAAGCTTTCTTT. Translation gives CASSQVLGQGYTEAFF.